This entry lists 5 T cell receptor beta chains sequenced from one sample in a study of blood T cells in healthy people across ages. Combining a sample-barcoded 5' primer with a J-beta primer mix, a second PCR ran for roughly 7 to 11 cycles. MiXCR was run by TCRdb on the 5' RACE reads, yielding one entry per CDR3 protein. The top ten hold 7.7% of the sample, which has about 1.7 million distinct CDR3 sequences, roughly 27% seen once. The sequencing input was blood. The origin of the receptors is a woman in her 30s in good health.

V is TRBV3-1 and J is TRBJ2-3, with 7 positions matching TRBD2. The CDR3 extends over 17 amino acids. Germline lookup yields CDR1 LGHDT and CDR2 YNNKEL (reference sequence). Trimming took 3 bases from V and 4 from J; bases not matched to a gene: 13. For the CDR3, the DNA is TGTGCCAGCAGCCATTGGTCGGGGGAGGGCCGCGCAGATACGCAGTATTTT. Its protein is CASSHWSGEGRADTQYF.

To note about this clonotype: A read error may be the cause here, since a much bigger clone is one base away. The rearrangement joins TRBV2 to TRBJ2-7; tentatively, D is TRBD1 (6 bases). The CDR3 covers 14 residues. V lost 6 bases and J 4 bases, leaving 16 bases between the germline ends. CDR1 SNHLY and CDR2 FYNNEI come from the germline V gene. In DNA, the CDR3 is TGTGCCAGCAGCTCCGGGACACCAAATTACGAGCAGTACTTC. Translating gives CASSSGTPNYEQYF.

The V call is TRBV5-4, the J call TRBJ2-7; D is uncertain. CDR1 and CDR2 from the germline V gene are SGHNT and YYREEE (reference sequence). The V and J ends lost 3 bases and 5 bases respectively, with 18 bases between them. The CDR3 spans 15 residues. DNA for the CDR3: TGTGCCAGCAGCTCTGGACCGACCTACCGAGACGAGCAGTACTTC. Residues: CASSSGPTYRDEQYF.

This clonotype was detected only a few times. This chain connects TRBV5-1 to TRBJ2-5, with 8 bases matching TRBD2. Germline assignment: CDR1 SGHRS and CDR2 YFSETQ. V lost 4 bases to trimming and J lost 2 bases; unmatched junction nucleotides: 13. This CDR3 has 17 residues. Here the CDR3 reads CASSRGGLAGNQETQYF. The CDR3 coding sequence is TGCGCCAGCAGCCGAGGCGGTTTAGCGGGGAATCAAGAGACCCAGTACTTC. The full variable domain, in which reference TRBV5-1 and TRBJ2-5 provide the parts outside the CDR3, is KAGVTQTPRYLIKTRGQQVTLSCSPISGHRSVSWYQQTPGQGLQFLFEYFSETQRNKGNFPGRFSGRQFSNSRSEMNVSTLELGDSALYLCASSRGGLAGNQETQYFGPGTRLLVL.

This clonotype was seen only a few times. J is TRBJ2-1 and V is TRBV10-3; D remains ambiguous. Trimming removed 4 bases at V and 1 base at J, with 11 bases between. CDR3 length: 15 amino acids. CDR1 is ENHRY and CDR2 is SYGVKD in the germline V gene. CDR3 nucleotide sequence: TGTGCCATCAGTGCAGCCTCCCAATCCTACAATGAGCAGTTCTTC. Translation: CAISAASQSYNEQFF.